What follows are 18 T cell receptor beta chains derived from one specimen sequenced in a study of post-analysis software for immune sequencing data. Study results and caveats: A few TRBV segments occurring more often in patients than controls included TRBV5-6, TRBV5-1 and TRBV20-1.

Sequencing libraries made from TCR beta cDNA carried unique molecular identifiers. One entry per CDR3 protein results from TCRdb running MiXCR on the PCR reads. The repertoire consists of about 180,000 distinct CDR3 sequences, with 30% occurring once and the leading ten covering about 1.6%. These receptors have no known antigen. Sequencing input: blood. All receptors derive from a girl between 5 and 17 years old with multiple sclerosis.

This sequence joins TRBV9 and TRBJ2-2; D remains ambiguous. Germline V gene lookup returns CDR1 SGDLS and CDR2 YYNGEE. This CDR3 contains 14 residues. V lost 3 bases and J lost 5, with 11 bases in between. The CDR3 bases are TGTGCCAGCAGCGAAACGCTGGGAACCGGGGAGCTGTTTTTT. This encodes CASSETLGTGELFF. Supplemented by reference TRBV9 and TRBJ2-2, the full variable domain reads DSGVTQTPKHLITATGQRVTLRCSPRSGDLSVYWYQQSLDQGLQFLIQYYNGEERAKGNILERFSAQQFPDLHSELNLSSLELGDSALYFCASSETLGTGELFFGEGSRLTVL.

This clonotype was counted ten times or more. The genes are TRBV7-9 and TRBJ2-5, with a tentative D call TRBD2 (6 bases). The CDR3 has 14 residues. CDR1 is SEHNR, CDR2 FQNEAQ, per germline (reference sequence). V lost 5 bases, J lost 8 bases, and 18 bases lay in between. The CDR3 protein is CASSVSGTSSTQYF. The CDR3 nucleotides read TGTGCCAGCAGCGTATCCGGGACTTCCAGCACCCAGTACTTC.

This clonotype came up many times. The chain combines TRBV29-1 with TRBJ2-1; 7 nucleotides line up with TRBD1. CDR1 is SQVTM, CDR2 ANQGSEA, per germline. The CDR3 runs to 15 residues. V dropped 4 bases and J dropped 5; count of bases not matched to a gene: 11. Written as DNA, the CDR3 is TGCAGCGTTGTTGAGCTCGGGCAGGGGGACAATGAGCAGTTCTTC. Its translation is CSVVELGQGDNEQFF.

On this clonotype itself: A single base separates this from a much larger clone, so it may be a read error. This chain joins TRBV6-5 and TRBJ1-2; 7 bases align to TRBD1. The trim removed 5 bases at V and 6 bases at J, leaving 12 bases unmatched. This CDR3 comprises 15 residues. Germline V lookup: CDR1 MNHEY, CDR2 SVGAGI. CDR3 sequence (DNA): TGTGCCAGCAGTCATTTCTCGACAGGGAGTCATGGCTACACCTTC. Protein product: CASSHFSTGSHGYTF.

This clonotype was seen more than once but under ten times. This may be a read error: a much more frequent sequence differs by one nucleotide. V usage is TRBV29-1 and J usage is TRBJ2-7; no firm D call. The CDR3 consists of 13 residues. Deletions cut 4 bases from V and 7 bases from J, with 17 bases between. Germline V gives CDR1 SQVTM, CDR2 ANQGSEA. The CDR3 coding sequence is TGCAGCGTTGGGTCAACCCCGTACAATGAGCAGTACTTC. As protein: CSVGSTPYNEQYF.

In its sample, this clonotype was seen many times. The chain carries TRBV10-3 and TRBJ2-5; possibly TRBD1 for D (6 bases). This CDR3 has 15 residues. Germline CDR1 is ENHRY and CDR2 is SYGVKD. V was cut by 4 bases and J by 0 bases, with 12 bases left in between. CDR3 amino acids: CAISGAGDNQETQYF. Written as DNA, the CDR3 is TGTGCCATCAGTGGTGCAGGGGATAACCAAGAGACCCAGTACTTC.

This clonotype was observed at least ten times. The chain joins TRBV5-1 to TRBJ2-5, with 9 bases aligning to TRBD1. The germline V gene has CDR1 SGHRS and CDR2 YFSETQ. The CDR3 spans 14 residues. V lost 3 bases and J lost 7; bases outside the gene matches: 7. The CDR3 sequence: CASSSRQGVRTQYF. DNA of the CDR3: TGCGCCAGCAGCTCCCGACAGGGGGTGCGGACCCAGTACTTC.

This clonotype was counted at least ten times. The CDR3 DNA sequence: TGTGCCTGGAGTGCTAGGACCCAAGAGACCCAGTACTTC. Protein product: CAWSARTQETQYF. The chain employs TRBV30 and TRBJ2-5; D gene uncertain. The V gene's germline CDR1 is GTSNPN and CDR2 SVGIG (reference sequence). The V end lost 1 base, the J end lost 1 base, and 7 bases lay between the germline ends. There are 13 residues in the CDR3. Variable domain in full (rest from reference TRBV30 and TRBJ2-5): SQTIHQWPATLVQPVGSPLSLECTVEGTSNPNLYWYRQAAGRGLQLLFYSVGIGQISSEVPQNLSASRPQDRQFILSSKKLLLSDSGFYLCAWSARTQETQYFGPGTRLLVL.

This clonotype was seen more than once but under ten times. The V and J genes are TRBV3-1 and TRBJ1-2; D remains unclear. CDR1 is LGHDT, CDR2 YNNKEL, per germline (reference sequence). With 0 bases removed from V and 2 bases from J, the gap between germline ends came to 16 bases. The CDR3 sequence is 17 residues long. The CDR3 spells CASSQDASLGPNYGYTF. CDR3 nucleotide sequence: TGTGCCAGCAGCCAAGATGCTTCCCTCGGACCCAACTATGGCTACACCTTC.

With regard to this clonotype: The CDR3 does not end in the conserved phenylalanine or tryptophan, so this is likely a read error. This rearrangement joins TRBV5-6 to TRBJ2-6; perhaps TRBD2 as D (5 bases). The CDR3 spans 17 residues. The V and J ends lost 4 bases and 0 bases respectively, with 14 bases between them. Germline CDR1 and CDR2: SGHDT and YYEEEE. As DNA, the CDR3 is TGTGCCAGCAGCGCCGGGATTGCCCGCTCTGGGGCCAACGTCCTGACTTGC. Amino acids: CASSAGIARSGANVLTC.

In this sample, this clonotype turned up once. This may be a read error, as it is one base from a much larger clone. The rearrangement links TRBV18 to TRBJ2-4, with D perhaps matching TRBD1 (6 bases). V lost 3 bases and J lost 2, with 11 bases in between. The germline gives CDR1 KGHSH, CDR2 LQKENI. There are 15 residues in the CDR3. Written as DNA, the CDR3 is TGTGCCAGCTCACCTCTAGGGGGAACCAAAAACATTCAGTACTTC. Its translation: CASSPLGGTKNIQYF.

CDR3 sequence reads: CASSVGVLYEQYF. The CDR3 nucleotides are TGTGCCAGTTCGGTAGGAGTGCTTTACGAGCAGTACTTC. The V and J genes are TRBV12-3 or TRBV12-4 and TRBJ2-7; D not resolved. The V end was cut by 9 bases, the J end by 4 bases, with 16 bases between. The CDR3 is 13 residues long.

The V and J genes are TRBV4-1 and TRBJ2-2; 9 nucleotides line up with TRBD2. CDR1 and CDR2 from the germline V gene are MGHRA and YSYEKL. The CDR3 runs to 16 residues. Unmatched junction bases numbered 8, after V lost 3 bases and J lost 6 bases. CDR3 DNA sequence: TGCGCCAGCAGCCAGGAATTAGGACTAGCGTCCGGGGAGCTGTTTTTT. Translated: CASSQELGLASGELFF.

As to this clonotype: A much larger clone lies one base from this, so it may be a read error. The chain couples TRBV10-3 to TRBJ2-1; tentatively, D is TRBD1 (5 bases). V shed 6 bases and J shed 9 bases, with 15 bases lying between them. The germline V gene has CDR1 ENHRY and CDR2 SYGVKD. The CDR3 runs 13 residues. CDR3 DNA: TGTGCCATCAGGGCACAAGGGGCCGCTGAGCAGTTCTTC. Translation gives CAIRAQGAAEQFF.

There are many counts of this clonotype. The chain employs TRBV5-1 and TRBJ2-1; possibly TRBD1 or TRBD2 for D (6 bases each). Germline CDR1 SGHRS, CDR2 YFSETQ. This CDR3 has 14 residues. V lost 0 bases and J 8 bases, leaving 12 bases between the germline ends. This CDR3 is CASSLEGGGDEQFF. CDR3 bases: TGCGCCAGCAGCTTGGAGGGGGGAGGCGATGAGCAGTTCTTC. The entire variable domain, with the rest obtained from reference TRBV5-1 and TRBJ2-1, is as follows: KAGVTQTPRYLIKTRGQQVTLSCSPISGHRSVSWYQQTPGQGLQFLFEYFSETQRNKGNFPGRFSGRQFSNSRSEMNVSTLELGDSALYLCASSLEGGGDEQFFGPGTRLTVL.

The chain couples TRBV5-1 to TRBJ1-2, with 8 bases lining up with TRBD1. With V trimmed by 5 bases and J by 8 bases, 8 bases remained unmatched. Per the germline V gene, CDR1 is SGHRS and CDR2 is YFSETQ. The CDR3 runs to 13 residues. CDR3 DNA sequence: TGCGCCAGCAGACCGGACAGGGAAAGCGGCTACACCTTC. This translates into CASRPDRESGYTF.

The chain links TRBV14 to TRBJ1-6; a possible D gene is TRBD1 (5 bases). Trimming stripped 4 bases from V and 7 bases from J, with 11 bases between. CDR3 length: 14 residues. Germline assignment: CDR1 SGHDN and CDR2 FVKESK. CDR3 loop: CASSRGGSNSPLHF. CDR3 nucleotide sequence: TGTGCCAGCAGCCGCGGGGGGTCCAATTCACCCCTCCACTTT.

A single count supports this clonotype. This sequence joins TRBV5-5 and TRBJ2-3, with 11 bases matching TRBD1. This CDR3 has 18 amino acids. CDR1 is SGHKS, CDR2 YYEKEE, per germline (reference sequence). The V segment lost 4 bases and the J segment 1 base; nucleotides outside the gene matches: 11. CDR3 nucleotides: TGTGCCAGCAGCCCGGGGGGGACAGGGGGTTCTGGCACAGATACGCAGTATTTT. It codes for CASSPGGTGGSGTDTQYF.